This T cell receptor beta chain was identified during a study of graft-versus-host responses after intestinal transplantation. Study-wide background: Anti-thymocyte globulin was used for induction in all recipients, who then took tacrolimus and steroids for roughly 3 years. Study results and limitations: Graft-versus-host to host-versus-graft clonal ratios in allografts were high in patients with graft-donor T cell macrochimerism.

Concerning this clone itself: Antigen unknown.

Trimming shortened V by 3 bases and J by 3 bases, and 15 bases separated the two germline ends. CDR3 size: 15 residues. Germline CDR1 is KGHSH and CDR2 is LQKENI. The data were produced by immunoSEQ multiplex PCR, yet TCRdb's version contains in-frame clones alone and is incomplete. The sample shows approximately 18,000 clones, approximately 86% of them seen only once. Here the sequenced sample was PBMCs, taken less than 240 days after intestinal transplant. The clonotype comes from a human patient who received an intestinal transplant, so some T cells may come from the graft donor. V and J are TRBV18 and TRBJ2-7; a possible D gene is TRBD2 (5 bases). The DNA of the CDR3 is TGTGCCAGCTCACCTCGCTACGGGGTCAACTACGAGCAGTACTTC. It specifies CASSPRYGVNYEQYF.